The entry below gives a single TCR beta chain sequence along with its context. Antigen specificity is unknown. V shed 0 bases and J 0 bases; nucleotides not matched to a gene: 4. The germline V gene has CDR1 SGDLS and CDR2 YYNGEE. The CDR3 is 16 residues long. The study reverse transcribed the entire isolated RNA, so it sequenced expressed TCRB transcripts. Sequencing used immunoSEQ multiplex PCR; TCRdb keeps in-frame clones, though not all of them. In the table there are 20,000 to 25,000 clones, about 58% of which are singletons. The record originates from a study of beta chain features in type 1 diabetes. Study-level findings and limits: All four CD4+ subsets of Type 1 diabetes patients contained TCRB CDR3s that were moderately but significantly shorter. PCR, the amplification step, might favor shorter templates, equally in patients and controls.

Approximately 100 mL of blood, on average, came from one heparinised draw per donor. Isolation of CD4+ naive, central memory, regulatory and stem cell-like memory cells was achieved by sorting via CD45RO/CCR7/CD25/CD127/CD95/CD27. Sequenced material: stem cell memory CD4+ T cells from blood. The clonotype comes from a man younger than 35 with type 1 diabetes. The chain recombines TRBV9 with TRBJ1-1; 8 positions match TRBD1. CDR3 nucleotide sequence: TGTGCCAGCAGCGTAGCGACAGGGGTCTTGAACACTGAAGCTTTCTTT. Its translation is CASSVATGVLNTEAFF.